A single sample is the source of the 8 T cell receptor beta chains below, sequenced in a study of response to subunit inactivated influenza vaccine. From the RT-PCR reads, TCRdb called clonotypes with MiXCR, one entry per CDR3 protein. There are hundreds of thousands of distinct CDR3 sequences in the sample; around 14% occur only once, and 6.5% to 8.5% lies in the top ten. Sequences were derived from PBMCs from blood, sampled approximately 15 days before vaccination. The receptors stem from a man aged 45-60 years who received an inactivated influenza vaccine.

The V call is TRBV20-1, the J call TRBJ2-3, with D hard to call. The CDR3 has 14 residues. V lost 1 base to trimming and J lost 1 base, with 9 bases between them. Germline-derived CDR1 and CDR2 are DFQATT and SNEGSKA (reference sequence). This CDR3 is CSARGATGTDTQYF. In DNA form, the CDR3 reads TGCAGTGCTAGAGGGGCAACAGGCACAGATACGCAGTATTTT.

This clonotype came up once. The V gene is TRBV20-1, the J gene TRBJ2-1, with 8 positions matching TRBD2. The CDR3 length is 15 residues. The V gene's germline CDR1 is DFQATT and CDR2 SNEGSKA (reference sequence). V was clipped by 3 bases and J by 5 bases; unmatched bases: 9. The CDR3 here is CSARGRRGVHNEQFF. The DNA of the CDR3 is TGCAGTGCTAGGGGTCGGCGGGGGGTCCACAATGAGCAGTTCTTC.

The V and J genes are TRBV5-1 and TRBJ2-1; 9 bases match TRBD2. The CDR3 covers 17 residues. Per germline, CDR1 SGHRS and CDR2 YFSETQ. V was clipped by 4 bases and J by 1 base; unmatched bases: 9. CDR3 coding DNA: TGCGCCAGCAGCCCACCGCTAGCGGGAACTTCCTACAATGAGCAGTTCTTC. Its translation is CASSPPLAGTSYNEQFF.

This clonotype was detected a few times. The V gene is TRBV2, the J gene TRBJ2-5, with TRBD2 matching over 7 bases. V gave up 7 bases and J gave up 1 base; unmatched junction bases: 9. The germline V gene encodes CDR1 SNHLY and CDR2 FYNNEI. This CDR3 has 15 residues. The CDR3, as DNA: TGTGCCAGCACCCCAATAGCGGGCCCCCAAGAGACCCAGTACTTC. Amino acids: CASTPIAGPQETQYF.

This clonotype was seen a few times. The chain links TRBV6-1 to TRBJ1-2, with a possible D match to TRBD1 (5 bases). The germline gives CDR1 MNHNS, CDR2 SASEGT. V was clipped by 6 bases and J by 5 bases, with 13 bases between them. The CDR3 has 13 amino acids. The CDR3 DNA sequence: TGTGCCAGCAGACAGGCGGAGGATTATGGCTACACCTTC. This sequence encodes CASRQAEDYGYTF.

This clonotype was counted at least ten times. The J gene is TRBJ2-2, the V gene TRBV12-3 or TRBV12-4; D may be TRBD1 (6 bases). Trimming took off 6 bases at V and 2 bases at J, with 13 bases between the two ends. There are 15 residues in the CDR3. In nucleotides, the CDR3 is TGTGCCAGCAGCCCTGACAGGATCAACACCGGGGAGCTGTTTTTT. Translation: CASSPDRINTGELFF.

This clonotype has a count of ten or more. This chain uses TRBV18 with TRBJ2-7; the D gene is possibly TRBD2 (5 bases). This CDR3 is built from 15 residues. Germline V gene data show CDR1 as KGHSH and CDR2 as LQKENI. The V gene lost 8 bases and the J gene lost 4 bases, with 21 bases spanning the gap. The CDR3 reads CASSPGQGSSYEQYF. The CDR3 DNA sequence: TGTGCCAGCAGCCCCGGTCAAGGGAGCTCGTACGAGCAGTACTTC.

The chain uses TRBV6-2 or TRBV6-3 and TRBJ2-3, with TRBD2 matching over 8 bases. This CDR3 contains 18 residues. Germline V gene data show CDR1 as MNHEY and CDR2 as SVGEGT. J was trimmed by 3 bases and V by 2 bases; bases with no gene match: 13. In DNA form, the CDR3 reads TGTGCCAGCAGTTACACCCCTCGAGCGGGAGAGTTAACAGATACGCAGTATTTT. This gives the protein CASSYTPRAGELTDTQYF.